This T cell receptor beta chain was sequenced for a study of technical replicates of blood from several donors. Germline loops: CDR1 MGHRA, CDR2 YSYEKL. The CDR3 sequence is 17 residues long. V was pared by 1 base and J by 2 bases, with 18 bases between. Clones were read by immunoSEQ multiplex PCR, and TCRdb kept only the in-frame ones, dropping some. The profile shows about 98,000 clones, approximately 95% of them singletons. The chain uses TRBV4-1 and TRBJ2-7; maybe TRBD1 (5 bases). This TCR derives from a human donor in good health. Sequencing was performed on T cells isolated from PBMCs. DNA of the CDR3: TGCGCCAGCAGCCAAGTTAGGGTACAGGCGGCCCCCTACGAGCAGTACTTC. Its translation: CASSQVRVQAAPYEQYF.